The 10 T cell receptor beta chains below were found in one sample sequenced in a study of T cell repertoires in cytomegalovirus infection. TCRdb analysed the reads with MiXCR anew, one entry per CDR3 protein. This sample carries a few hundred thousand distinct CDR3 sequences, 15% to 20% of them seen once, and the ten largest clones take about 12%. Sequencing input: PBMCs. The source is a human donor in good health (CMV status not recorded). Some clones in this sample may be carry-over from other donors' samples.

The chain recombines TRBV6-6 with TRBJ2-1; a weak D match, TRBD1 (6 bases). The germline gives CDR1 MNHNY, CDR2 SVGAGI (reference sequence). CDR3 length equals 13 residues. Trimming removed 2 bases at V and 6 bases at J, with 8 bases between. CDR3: CASSYGGLNEQFF. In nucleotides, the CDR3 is TGTGCCAGCAGTTACGGGGGCCTCAATGAGCAGTTCTTC.

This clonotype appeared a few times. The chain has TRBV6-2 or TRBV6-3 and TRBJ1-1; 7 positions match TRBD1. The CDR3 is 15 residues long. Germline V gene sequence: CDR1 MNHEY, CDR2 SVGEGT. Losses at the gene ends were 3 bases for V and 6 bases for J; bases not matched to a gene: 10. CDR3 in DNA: TGTGCCAGCAGTTATCCCAGGGAGGGGGCGGCTGAAGCTTTCTTT. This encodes CASSYPREGAAEAFF.

CDR3 region: CASSLGDSVLKAFF. CDR3 coding DNA: TGCGCCAGCAGCTTGGGGGACAGCGTATTAAAAGCTTTCTTT. The gene calls are TRBV5-1 and TRBJ1-1; TRBD1 matches at 7 bases. Germline assignment: CDR1 SGHRS and CDR2 YFSETQ. Unmatched junction bases numbered 8, after V lost 0 bases and J lost 9 bases. The CDR3 contains 14 residues.

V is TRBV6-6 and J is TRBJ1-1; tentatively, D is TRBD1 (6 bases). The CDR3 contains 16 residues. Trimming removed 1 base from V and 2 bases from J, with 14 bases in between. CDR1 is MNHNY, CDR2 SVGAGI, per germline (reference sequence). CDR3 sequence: CASSYLRTDTNTEAFF. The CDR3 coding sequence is TGTGCCAGCAGTTACTTGAGGACAGACACTAACACTGAAGCTTTCTTT.

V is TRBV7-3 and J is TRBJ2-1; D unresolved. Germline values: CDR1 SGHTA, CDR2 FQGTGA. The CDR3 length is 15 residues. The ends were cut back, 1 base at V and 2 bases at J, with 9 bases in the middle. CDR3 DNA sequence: TGTGCCAGCAGCTTAATGGAAGGCCCCTACAATGAGCAGTTCTTC. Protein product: CASSLMEGPYNEQFF.

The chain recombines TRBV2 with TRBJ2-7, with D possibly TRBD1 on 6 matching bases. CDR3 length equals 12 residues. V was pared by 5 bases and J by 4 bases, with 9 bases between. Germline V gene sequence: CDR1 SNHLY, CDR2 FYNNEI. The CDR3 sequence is CASSNREYEQYF. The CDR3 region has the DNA TGTGCCAGCAGTAACAGGGAATACGAGCAGTACTTC.

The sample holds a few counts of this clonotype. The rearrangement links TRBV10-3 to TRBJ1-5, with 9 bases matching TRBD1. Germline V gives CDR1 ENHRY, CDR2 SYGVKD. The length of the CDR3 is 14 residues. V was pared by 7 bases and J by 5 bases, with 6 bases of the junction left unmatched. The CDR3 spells CAINDRGLDQPQHF. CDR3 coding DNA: TGTGCCATCAATGACAGGGGGTTAGATCAGCCCCAGCATTTT.

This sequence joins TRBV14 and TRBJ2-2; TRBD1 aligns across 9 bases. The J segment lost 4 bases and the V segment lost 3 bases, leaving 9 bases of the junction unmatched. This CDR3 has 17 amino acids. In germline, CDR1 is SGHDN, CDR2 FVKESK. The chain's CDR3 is CASSHPQGAGATGELFF. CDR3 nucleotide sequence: TGTGCCAGCAGCCATCCACAGGGGGCGGGCGCCACCGGGGAGCTGTTTTTT.

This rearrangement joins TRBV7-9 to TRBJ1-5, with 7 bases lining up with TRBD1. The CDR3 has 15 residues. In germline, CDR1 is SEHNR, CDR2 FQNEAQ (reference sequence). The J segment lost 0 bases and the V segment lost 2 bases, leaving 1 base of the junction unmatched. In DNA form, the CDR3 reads TGTGCCAGCAGCTTACCAGGGGGTAGCAATCAGCCCCAGCATTTT. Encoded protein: CASSLPGGSNQPQHF.

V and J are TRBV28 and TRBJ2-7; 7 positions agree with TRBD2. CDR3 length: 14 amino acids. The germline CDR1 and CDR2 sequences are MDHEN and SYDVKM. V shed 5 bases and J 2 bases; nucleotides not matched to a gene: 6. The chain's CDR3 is CASSTSGLTYEQYF. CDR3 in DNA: TGTGCCAGCAGTACCTCGGGACTAACCTACGAGCAGTACTTC.